These T cell receptor beta chains were read from a single sample in a study of T cell responses to AZD1222 COVID-19 vaccine. Using immunoSEQ multiplex PCR, the repertoire was profiled, and TCRdb retains in-frame clones only, with some absent. The sample records 100,000 or so clones, about nine tenths being singletons. This specimen consisted of peripheral blood, obtained on day 0 of AZD1222 vaccination. The receptors were sampled from an adult in good health. The CDR3 runs from the conserved cysteine through the conserved F or W. Fields, in order: D gene, clone size, V gene, J gene, CDR3 DNA, CDR3 protein. D genes are given only for firm matches. Where a row states a size, it is once, few, many or the class of an expanded clone; other rows omit it.

d_call: NA; clone_size: NA; v_call: TRBV18; j_call: TRBJ2-2; cdr3_nt: TGTGCCAGCTCATCACCCGGAGGGGGTACCGGGGAGCTGTTTTTT; cdr3_aa: CASSSPGGGTGELFF
d_call: TRBD1; clone_size: NA; v_call: TRBV4-2; j_call: TRBJ1-4; cdr3_nt: TGTGCCAGCAGCCAAGTTTCACGGACAGGGGATGAAAAACTGTTTTTT; cdr3_aa: CASSQVSRTGDEKLFF
d_call: TRBD1; clone_size: NA; v_call: TRBV5-1; j_call: TRBJ2-5; cdr3_nt: TGCGCCAGCAGCTTTGGGGACAGGGGGGTAGGAGAGACCCAGTACTTC; cdr3_aa: CASSFGDRGVGETQYF
d_call: NA; clone_size: NA; v_call: TRBV7-9; j_call: TRBJ1-5; cdr3_nt: TGTGCCAGCAGCTTAGTCTCAGGGGCTGGCAATCAGCCCCAGCATTTT; cdr3_aa: CASSLVSGAGNQPQHF
d_call: NA; clone_size: NA; v_call: TRBV4-2; j_call: TRBJ2-3; cdr3_nt: TGTGCCAGCAGCCAAGCCGCGACTTACACAGATACGCAGTATTTT; cdr3_aa: CASSQAATYTDTQYF
d_call: TRBD1; clone_size: once; v_call: TRBV7-8; j_call: TRBJ2-3; cdr3_nt: TGTGCCAGCAGCACCTCCGGGACAGGCACAGATACGCAGTATTTT; cdr3_aa: CASSTSGTGTDTQYF
d_call: NA; clone_size: NA; v_call: TRBV6-5; j_call: TRBJ2-3; cdr3_nt: TGTGCCAGCAGTTATCCCAGCGGTACGCAGTATTTT; cdr3_aa: CASSYPSGTQYF
d_call: NA; clone_size: few; v_call: TRBV5-1; j_call: TRBJ1-2; cdr3_nt: TGCGCCAGCAGCTTAATTGTGACGCCGGCCTCAGCGACCTATGGCTACACCTTC; cdr3_aa: CASSLIVTPASATYGYTF
d_call: TRBD1; clone_size: NA; v_call: TRBV7-2; j_call: TRBJ1-1; cdr3_nt: TGTGTAGGGACAGGGTCTTTTGGGGAAGCTTTCTTT; cdr3_aa: CVGTGSFGEAFF
d_call: NA; clone_size: NA; v_call: TRBV9; j_call: TRBJ1-2; cdr3_nt: TGTGCCAGCAGCGTATCCCCGAACGGCTACACCTTC; cdr3_aa: CASSVSPNGYTF
d_call: NA; clone_size: NA; v_call: TRBV10-3; j_call: TRBJ1-5; cdr3_nt: TGTGCCATCAGTGAGTCTCTGGGACCTACAAATCAGCCCCAGCATTTT; cdr3_aa: CAISESLGPTNQPQHF
d_call: TRBD1; clone_size: NA; v_call: TRBV5-1; j_call: TRBJ2-7; cdr3_nt: TGCGCCAGCAGCTTGGTTCCCGGGACAGGCTCCTACGAGCAGTACTTC; cdr3_aa: CASSLVPGTGSYEQYF
d_call: NA; clone_size: NA; v_call: TRBV11-2; j_call: TRBJ2-2; cdr3_nt: TGTGCCAGCAGCTTATCGGACTCCTACACCGGGGAGCTGTTTTTT; cdr3_aa: CASSLSDSYTGELFF
d_call: NA; clone_size: NA; v_call: TRBV6-5; j_call: TRBJ1-3; cdr3_nt: TGTGCCAGCAGTTACGGCCTGAGGCTGTCTGGAAACACCATATATTTT; cdr3_aa: CASSYGLRLSGNTIYF
d_call: NA; clone_size: NA; v_call: TRBV5-5; j_call: TRBJ2-2; cdr3_nt: TGTGCCAGCAGCACTGGGACATCTGGCACCGGGGAGCTGTTTTTT; cdr3_aa: CASSTGTSGTGELFF
d_call: NA; clone_size: NA; v_call: TRBV6-6; j_call: TRBJ2-2; cdr3_nt: NA; cdr3_aa: CAVGGGTLFF
d_call: NA; clone_size: NA; v_call: TRBV5-6; j_call: TRBJ1-3; cdr3_nt: TGTGCCAGCAGCCCCGGACCCGGGAGCTCTGGAAACACCATATATTTT; cdr3_aa: CASSPGPGSSGNTIYF
d_call: NA; clone_size: NA; v_call: TRBV6-2/TRBV6-3; j_call: TRBJ1-5; cdr3_nt: TGTGCCAGCAGTTACTCGAATAGGGGAGGGAATCAGCCCCAGCATTTT; cdr3_aa: CASSYSNRGGNQPQHF
d_call: NA; clone_size: NA; v_call: TRBV27; j_call: TRBJ1-5; cdr3_nt: TGTGCCAGCAGCCCACCCCCGGGTCAGCCCCAGCATTTT; cdr3_aa: CASSPPPGQPQHF
d_call: TRBD2; clone_size: NA; v_call: TRBV30; j_call: TRBJ2-3; cdr3_nt: TGTGCCTGGAGCCCAGCGGGGGCCATAACAGATACGCAGTATTTT; cdr3_aa: CAWSPAGAITDTQYF
d_call: NA; clone_size: NA; v_call: TRBV19; j_call: TRBJ1-5; cdr3_nt: TGTGCCAGTAGAATCGACACGGCCGGCAATCAGCCCCAGCATTTT; cdr3_aa: CASRIDTAGNQPQHF
d_call: NA; clone_size: NA; v_call: TRBV27; j_call: TRBJ1-5; cdr3_nt: TGTGCCAGCAGTTTCGACGGCAATCAGCCCCAGCATTTT; cdr3_aa: CASSFDGNQPQHF
d_call: NA; clone_size: NA; v_call: TRBV29-1; j_call: TRBJ1-4; cdr3_nt: TGCAGCGCAATAAGTCAGCCCGGCGAAAAACTGTTTTTT; cdr3_aa: CSAISQPGEKLFF
d_call: TRBD1; clone_size: NA; v_call: TRBV7-2; j_call: TRBJ1-1; cdr3_nt: TGTGCCAGCAGCTTAACAGGGGACACTGAAGCTTTCTTT; cdr3_aa: CASSLTGDTEAFF
d_call: NA; clone_size: once; v_call: TRBV6-2/TRBV6-3; j_call: TRBJ2-7; cdr3_nt: TGTGCCAGCAGTTCCCGGGGGCCTACTTTCGAGCAGTACTTC; cdr3_aa: CASSSRGPTFEQYF
d_call: NA; clone_size: NA; v_call: TRBV12-3/TRBV12-4; j_call: TRBJ1-2; cdr3_nt: TGTGCCAGCAGTCCAGGCGGCGACTACACCTTC; cdr3_aa: CASSPGGDYTF
d_call: NA; clone_size: NA; v_call: TRBV11-3; j_call: TRBJ2-3; cdr3_nt: TGTGCCAGCAGCTTAGCGTCTCTAGCGTCAGATACGCAGTATTTT; cdr3_aa: CASSLASLASDTQYF
d_call: NA; clone_size: NA; v_call: TRBV6-4; j_call: TRBJ1-2; cdr3_nt: TGTGCCAGCACCACCGACAGGAAGATAAGGGTTAACTATGGCTACACCTTC; cdr3_aa: CASTTDRKIRVNYGYTF
d_call: NA; clone_size: once; v_call: TRBV23-1; j_call: TRBJ1-2; cdr3_nt: TGCGCCAGCAGTCAATCTGGCCAGGGGACCTATGGCTACACCTTC; cdr3_aa: CASSQSGQGTYGYTF
d_call: NA; clone_size: NA; v_call: TRBV19; j_call: TRBJ1-5; cdr3_nt: TGTGCCAGTAGCACGAGTCGAAGCAGCAATCAGCCCCAGCATTTT; cdr3_aa: CASSTSRSSNQPQHF
d_call: NA; clone_size: NA; v_call: TRBV9; j_call: TRBJ1-3; cdr3_nt: TGTGCCAGCAGCGTGGGGGAAGGGACAAACTATGGAAACACCATATATTTT; cdr3_aa: CASSVGEGTNYGNTIYF
d_call: NA; clone_size: NA; v_call: TRBV7-9; j_call: TRBJ2-7; cdr3_nt: TGTGCCAGCAGCTTAGGTCGACAGGGACTAGACGAGCAGTACTTC; cdr3_aa: CASSLGRQGLDEQYF
d_call: NA; clone_size: NA; v_call: TRBV5-1; j_call: TRBJ2-7; cdr3_nt: TGCGCCAGCAGCCCGGACACTTTCTACGAGCAGTACTTC; cdr3_aa: CASSPDTFYEQYF
d_call: NA; clone_size: NA; v_call: TRBV23-1; j_call: TRBJ1-2; cdr3_nt: TGCGCCAGCAGTCATCAACAACCACAGGTTCGCCCTAACTATGGCTACACCTTC; cdr3_aa: CASSHQQPQVRPNYGYTF
d_call: TRBD1; clone_size: NA; v_call: TRBV6-5; j_call: TRBJ1-1; cdr3_nt: TGTGCCAGCAGCCGACAGGGGCGAGGGAGCACTGAAGCTTTCTTT; cdr3_aa: CASSRQGRGSTEAFF
d_call: NA; clone_size: NA; v_call: TRBV5-1; j_call: TRBJ2-5; cdr3_nt: TGCGCCAGCAGCTTGGGGGTGTTAGAGACCCAGTACTTC; cdr3_aa: CASSLGVLETQYF
d_call: TRBD2; clone_size: NA; v_call: TRBV18; j_call: TRBJ2-3; cdr3_nt: TGTGCCAGCTCACTTTTAGCGGGGGAACCCACGGCAGATACGCAGTATTTT; cdr3_aa: CASSLLAGEPTADTQYF
d_call: NA; clone_size: NA; v_call: TRBV4-1; j_call: TRBJ1-3; cdr3_nt: TGCGCCAGCAGCCAAGAAGGGGGGGGCAGGGCTGGAAACACCATATATTTT; cdr3_aa: CASSQEGGGRAGNTIYF
d_call: TRBD1; clone_size: NA; v_call: TRBV2; j_call: TRBJ1-5; cdr3_nt: TGTGCCAGCAGCCCGGACAGGGGGCTGGGGCAGCCCCAGCATTTT; cdr3_aa: CASSPDRGLGQPQHF
d_call: TRBD2; clone_size: few; v_call: TRBV6-5; j_call: TRBJ2-6; cdr3_nt: TGTGCCAGCAGTCACGGGGGGTCTGGGGCCAACGTCCTGACTTTC; cdr3_aa: CASSHGGSGANVLTF
d_call: NA; clone_size: once; v_call: TRBV3-1/TRBV3-2; j_call: TRBJ2-5; cdr3_nt: TGTGCCAGCAGCCTACGCTGGTCTAAGCAAGAGACCCAGTACTTC; cdr3_aa: CASSLRWSKQETQYF
d_call: NA; clone_size: NA; v_call: TRBV3-1/TRBV3-2; j_call: TRBJ2-3; cdr3_nt: TGTGCCAGCAGCCAATTCTCAGATACGCAGTATTTT; cdr3_aa: CASSQFSDTQYF
d_call: NA; clone_size: few; v_call: TRBV27; j_call: TRBJ2-1; cdr3_nt: TGTGCCAGCAGAAGGGTCGAAAGGAATGAGCAGTTCTTC; cdr3_aa: CASRRVERNEQFF
d_call: NA; clone_size: NA; v_call: TRBV4-2; j_call: TRBJ2-5; cdr3_nt: TGTGCCAGCAGCCAAGATAAGGCAGGTTGGGAGACCCAGTACTTC; cdr3_aa: CASSQDKAGWETQYF
d_call: NA; clone_size: NA; v_call: TRBV7-7; j_call: TRBJ2-3; cdr3_nt: TGTGCCAGCAGCTTACACCTTACAGATACGCAGTATTTT; cdr3_aa: CASSLHLTDTQYF
d_call: NA; clone_size: NA; v_call: TRBV9; j_call: TRBJ2-7; cdr3_nt: TGTGCCAGCAGCGTAACTTCAGGGGGGTACGAGCAGTACTTC; cdr3_aa: CASSVTSGGYEQYF
d_call: TRBD1; clone_size: NA; v_call: TRBV20-1; j_call: TRBJ2-7; cdr3_nt: TGCAGTGCTAGTGACAGGGTCTCCTACGAGCAGTACTTC; cdr3_aa: CSASDRVSYEQYF
d_call: TRBD1; clone_size: NA; v_call: TRBV30; j_call: TRBJ1-5; cdr3_nt: TGTGCCTGGAGTGTTGGGACAGGGGTTCAGCCCCAGCATTTT; cdr3_aa: CAWSVGTGVQPQHF
d_call: NA; clone_size: NA; v_call: TRBV29-1; j_call: TRBJ2-2; cdr3_nt: TGCAGCGTTGCTGGGACTCTAAACACCGGGGAGCTGTTTTTT; cdr3_aa: CSVAGTLNTGELFF
d_call: TRBD1; clone_size: once; v_call: TRBV28; j_call: TRBJ1-6; cdr3_nt: TGTGCCAGCCGGGGACAGCCTAATTCACCCCTCCACTTT; cdr3_aa: CASRGQPNSPLHF